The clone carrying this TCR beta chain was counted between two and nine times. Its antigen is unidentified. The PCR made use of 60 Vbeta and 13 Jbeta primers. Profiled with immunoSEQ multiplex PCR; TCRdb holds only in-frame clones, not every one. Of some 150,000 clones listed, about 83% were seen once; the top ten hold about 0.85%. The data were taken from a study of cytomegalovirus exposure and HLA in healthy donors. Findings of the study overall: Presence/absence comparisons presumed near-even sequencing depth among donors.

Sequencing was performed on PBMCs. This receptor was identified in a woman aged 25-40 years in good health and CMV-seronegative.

CDR3: CASARQGRQPQHF. Written as DNA, the CDR3 is TGTGCCAGCGCACGACAGGGGCGTCAGCCCCAGCATTTT. The chain is built from TRBV6-5 and TRBJ1-5; 8 bases match TRBD1. From germline, CDR1 is MNHEY and CDR2 SVGAGI. Unmatched junction bases numbered 6, after V lost 8 bases and J lost 6 bases. This CDR3 is 13 amino acids long.